This TCR beta chain was recovered during a study of identifying expanded T cells in peripheral blood. Only in-frame clones appear in the TCRdb table, and some are missing; sequencing was by immunoSEQ multiplex PCR. The table shows about 80,000 clones, with over 80% occurring only once. For this clone: Antigen: not known.

Trimming cost V 6 bases and J 1 base; bases outside gene matches: 5. Germline V gene sequence: CDR1 SQVTM, CDR2 ANQGSEA. The CDR3 contains 13 residues. General study points: Clone count variance between roughly 2-week samples rose with total template count. Differentially abundant clones: around 1.2 between replicates, around 16 at around 2 weeks, roughly 18 at four.

J is TRBJ2-5 and V is TRBV29-1, with TRBD1 identical over 7 bases. This TCR came from a person aged 18 to 75 in good health. The sequenced sample consisted of blood. The CDR3, as DNA: TGCAGCGTCGACAGGGATAGCCAAGAGACCCAGTACTTC. Translation: CSVDRDSQETQYF. The full variable domain, its missing parts supplied by reference TRBV29-1 and TRBJ2-5, is SAVISQKPSRDICQRGTSLTIQCQVDSQVTMMFWYRQQPGQSLTLIATANQGSEATYESGFVIDKFPISRPNLTFSTLTVSNMSPEDSSIYLCSVDRDSQETQYFGPGTRLLVL.